The 7 T cell receptor beta chains reported below all come from one sample, sequenced in a study of T cells after yellow fever vaccination. TCRdb redid the calling of the 5' RACE reads with MiXCR, one entry per CDR3 protein. The table lists about 500,000 distinct CDR3 sequences, around a sixth of them singletons, with 17% in the top ten. The sample here was PBMCs, taken 5 days after the first yellow fever vaccination. The receptors shown here come from a man aged 18 to 30 who received the YFV17D yellow fever vaccine.

The gene calls are TRBV5-4 and TRBJ2-1, with 8 bases matching TRBD1. Germline CDR1 reads SGHNT; CDR2 reads YYREEE (reference sequence). The CDR3 is 12 amino acids. Trimming took 3 bases from V and 10 from J; bases not matched to a gene: 3. The CDR3 DNA follows: TGTGCCAGCAGCTGGGACAGGAGGGAGCAGTTCTTC. It specifies CASSWDRREQFF.

V is TRBV5-1 and J is TRBJ1-2; weak D call: TRBD1 (5 bases). Trimming took 0 bases from V and 4 from J, leaving 22 bases between them. The CDR3 spans 18 residues. Germline-derived CDR1 and CDR2 are SGHRS and YFSETQ. The CDR3 nucleotides read TGCGCCAGCAGCTTGGATAACCGGGGACGGGCGAACACCTATGGCTACACCTTC. Translation gives CASSLDNRGRANTYGYTF.

The rearrangement joins TRBV7-9 to TRBJ1-6; maybe TRBD1 (6 bases). Between the trimmed V and J ends, which lost 4 bases and 7 bases, there was a span of 17 bases. The CDR3 extends over 16 amino acids. From germline, CDR1 is SEHNR and CDR2 FQNEAQ (reference sequence). DNA for the CDR3: TGTGCCAGCAGCTCCCCCCCGGGGACAAGGAATTCACCCCTCCACTTT. Translated: CASSSPPGTRNSPLHF.

The sample holds many counts of this clonotype. The chain recombines TRBV12-3 or TRBV12-4 with TRBJ2-7, with 14 bases that match TRBD2. V shed 6 bases and J 3 bases; nucleotides not matched to a gene: 4. The CDR3 is 15 amino acids. This CDR3 is CASSRGTSGGYEQYF. The CDR3 coding sequence is TGTGCCAGCAGCCGAGGGACTAGCGGGGGCTACGAGCAGTACTTC.

The chain combines TRBV7-9 with TRBJ1-2; no reliable D call. This CDR3 contains 13 residues. Germline V gene lookup returns CDR1 SEHNR and CDR2 FQNEAQ (reference sequence). V lost 5 bases and J 8 bases, leaving 15 bases between the germline ends. The CDR3 protein is CASSETGMVGYTF. The CDR3 DNA follows: TGTGCCAGCAGCGAGACCGGAATGGTCGGCTACACCTTC.

This clonotype has only a few counts. This chain connects TRBV5-5 to TRBJ2-5; no reliable D call. Trimming cost V 3 bases and J 0 bases, with 9 bases left between them. Looked up from germline, CDR1 is SGHKS and CDR2 is YYEKEE (reference sequence). This CDR3 contains 14 residues. In nucleotides, the CDR3 is TGTGCCAGCAGCTCGTATACGCACCAAGAGACCCAGTACTTC. Translating gives CASSSYTHQETQYF.

The chain couples TRBV20-1 to TRBJ1-3; no firm D call. Germline CDR1 is DFQATT and CDR2 is SNEGSKA (reference sequence). Trimming removed 3 bases at V and 0 bases at J, with 18 bases between. The CDR3 consists of 17 residues. The CDR3 DNA reads TGCAGTGCTAGCCTAACCTGGGGTCCGAGCTCTGGAAACACCATATATTTT. It encodes CSASLTWGPSSGNTIYF.